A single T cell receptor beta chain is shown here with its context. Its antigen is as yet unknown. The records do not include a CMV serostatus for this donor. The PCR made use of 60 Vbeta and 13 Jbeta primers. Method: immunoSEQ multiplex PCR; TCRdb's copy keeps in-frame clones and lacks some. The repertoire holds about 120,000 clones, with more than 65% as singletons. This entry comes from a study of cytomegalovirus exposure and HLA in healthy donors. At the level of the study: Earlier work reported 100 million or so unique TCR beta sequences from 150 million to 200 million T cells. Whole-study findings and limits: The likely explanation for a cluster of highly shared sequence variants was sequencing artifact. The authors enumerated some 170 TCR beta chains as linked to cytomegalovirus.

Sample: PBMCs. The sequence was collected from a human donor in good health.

The CDR3 DNA is TGTGCCAGCAGACTCTTCGAGCAGTTCTTC. This gives the protein CASRLFEQFF. The chain links TRBV6-1 to TRBJ2-1, with D hard to call. The CDR3 loop spans 10 amino acids. The V gene's germline CDR1 is MNHNS and CDR2 SASEGT. The germline V and J ends were trimmed by 6 bases and 10 bases, with 7 bases remaining between them.